A selection of T cell receptor beta chains follows, all from one sample in a study of blood T cell repertoires in COVID-19. The repertoire was sequenced with immunoSEQ multiplex PCR; TCRdb's copy has only in-frame clones and lacks some. The data contain 310,000 or so clones, roughly 84% of them seen just once; the ten biggest clones take up 1%. Sequencing input: peripheral blood. These receptor sequences come from a man aged 45 to 65 with active or convalescent COVID-19. CDR3s include the opening cysteine and the closing phenylalanine or tryptophan. The order of the fields is J gene, V gene, CDR3 protein.

TRBJ2-2,TRBV20-1,CSASKTGGAGTGELFF
TRBJ2-7,TRBV7-3,CASSPDGSRGSDFQYF
TRBJ1-4,TRBV5-1,CASSLHSSDEKLFF
TRBJ1-5,TRBV6-1,CASSGTGGWKSRDQPQHF
TRBJ1-3,TRBV12-2,CASRLVGGSEDTIYF
TRBJ2-5,TRBV18,CASSPLRLAGQETQYF
TRBJ1-3,TRBV19,CATTKKSGQGGTIYF
TRBJ2-3,TRBV28,CASSPSGRGGTDTQYF
TRBJ2-7,TRBV4-2,CASSLLAGTGYREQYF
TRBJ1-6,TRBV2,CASSDSGQGVSPLHF
TRBJ2-7,TRBV5-1,CASSLAPGSYEQYF
TRBJ1-6,TRBV28,CASYGRADSPLHF
TRBJ1-1,TRBV6-5,CASSASPGTEAFF